Listed below are T cell receptor beta chains from one sample, sequenced in a study of T cells in Graves' hyperthyroidism and ophthalmopathy. TCRdb reanalysed the multiplex PCR reads using MiXCR and keeps one entry per CDR3 protein. Among under 500,000 distinct CDR3 sequences, roughly an eighth were seen once, and the ten largest hold around 28%. The sequencing sample was made of blood. The receptors come from a man aged 50-60 years with Graves' ophthalmopathy. Both conserved end residues are part of each CDR3. The D gene is left open where the match is weak. Some rows have no size entry. The others give once, few or many, or a class for an expanded clone.

v_call	j_call	d_call	clone_size	cdr3_nt	cdr3_aa
TRBV3-1	TRBJ2-2	TRBD2	NA	TGTGCCAGCAGCCAATCCATCGGGAGGACGGACCCTCATCAGCTGTTTTTT	CASSQSIGRTDPHQLFF
TRBV18	TRBJ1-3	NA	few	TGTGCCAGCTCACCAGATGGGGCCAGCTCTGGAAACACCATATATTTT	CASSPDGASSGNTIYF
TRBV29-1	TRBJ2-7	NA	few	TGCAGCGCCCGGGACTCCCGGAACTACGAGCAGTACTTC	CSARDSRNYEQYF
TRBV20-1	TRBJ2-7	NA	many	TGCAGTGGCCAGATAAACTACGAGCAGTACTTC	CSGQINYEQYF
TRBV7-2	TRBJ2-7	NA	few	TGTGCCAGCAGCTTGCGGGGTGAACGGTTAAGGGGGCAGTACTTC	CASSLRGERLRGQYF
TRBV11-3	TRBJ2-1	NA	NA	TGTGCCAGCAGCTTAGCCCGGGGGCTGCTCAATGAGCAGTTCTTC	CASSLARGLLNEQFF
TRBV12-3/TRBV12-4	TRBJ2-2	NA	few	TGTGCCAGTGCCGGGACGATAAACACCGGGGAGCTGTTTTTT	CASAGTINTGELFF
TRBV30	TRBJ1-1	NA	many	TGTGCCTGGAGTGACCGGGGGACTGAAGCTTTCTTT	CAWSDRGTEAFF
TRBV24-1	TRBJ2-2	TRBD1	few	TGTGCCACCGGAAATTTACAGACAGGGGACGGGGAGCTGTTTTTT	CATGNLQTGDGELFF
TRBV3-1	TRBJ2-1	TRBD2	many	TGTGCCAGCAGCCAAGATGCGGCCGTAGCGGGAGGTTACAATGAGCAGTTCTTC	CASSQDAAVAGGYNEQFF
TRBV5-5	TRBJ1-2	NA	few	TGTGCCAGCAGCCGGGGAACCTCCGATGGCTACACCTTC	CASSRGTSDGYTF
TRBV3-1	TRBJ2-4	NA	many	TGTGCCAGCAGCCAAGATCGGATAGCGCTAGCCAAAAACATTCAGTACTTC	CASSQDRIALAKNIQYF
TRBV10-2	TRBJ1-1	TRBD1	many	TGCGCCAGCAGGGTTTATCTAGGAGCAGACAGGGACACTGAAGCTTTCTTT	CASRVYLGADRDTEAFF
TRBV7-8	TRBJ2-1	NA	NA	TGTGCCAGCAGCTACAGGGGGCGAGAAGAAGCGGGAGTCTTCTACAATGAGCAGTTCTTC	CASSYRGREEAGVFYNEQFF
TRBV10-2	TRBJ2-3	TRBD2	many	TGCGCCAGCGAGCGGGAGGGGGGCACAGATACGCAGTATTTT	CASEREGGTDTQYF
TRBV28	TRBJ1-2	NA	many	TGTGCCAGCCGTCCCAATCTGCGAGGCTACACCTTC	CASRPNLRGYTF
TRBV7-8	TRBJ2-7	TRBD2	many	TGTGCCAGCAGCACCGGGACTAGCGGGAGTGCCTACGAGCAGTACTTC	CASSTGTSGSAYEQYF
TRBV12-3/TRBV12-4	TRBJ2-1	NA	few	TGTGCCACCGCCGGGACTTTGACTAACAATGAGCAGTTCTTC	CATAGTLTNNEQFF